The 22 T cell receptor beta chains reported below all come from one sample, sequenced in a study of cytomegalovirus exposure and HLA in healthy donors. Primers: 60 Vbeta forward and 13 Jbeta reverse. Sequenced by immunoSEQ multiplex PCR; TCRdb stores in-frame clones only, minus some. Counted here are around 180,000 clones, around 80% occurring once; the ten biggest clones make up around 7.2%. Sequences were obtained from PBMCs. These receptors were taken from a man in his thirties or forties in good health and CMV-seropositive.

DNA of the CDR3: TGTGCCAGCAGTTTAACGGGCACTGAAGCTTTCTTT. Translated: CASSLTGTEAFF. This sequence joins TRBV6-1 and TRBJ1-1; D gene ambiguous. Germline V gene lookup returns CDR1 MNHNS and CDR2 SASEGT. The CDR3 runs 12 residues. V dropped 5 bases and J dropped 4 bases, with 8 bases sitting between them.

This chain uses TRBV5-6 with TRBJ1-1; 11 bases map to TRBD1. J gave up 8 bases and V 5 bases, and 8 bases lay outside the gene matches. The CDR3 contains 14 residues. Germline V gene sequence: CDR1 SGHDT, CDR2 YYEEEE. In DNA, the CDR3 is TGTGCCAGCAGTAGCACGGACAGGGGGCTAGAAGCTTTCTTT. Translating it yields CASSSTDRGLEAFF.

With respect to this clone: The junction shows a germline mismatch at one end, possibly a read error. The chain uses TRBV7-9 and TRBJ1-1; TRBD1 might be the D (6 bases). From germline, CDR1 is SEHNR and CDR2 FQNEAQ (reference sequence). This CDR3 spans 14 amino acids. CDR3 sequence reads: CSSSLVRGRTEAFF. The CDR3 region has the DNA TGTTCCAGCAGCTTAGTCAGGGGAAGGACTGAAGCTTTCTTT.

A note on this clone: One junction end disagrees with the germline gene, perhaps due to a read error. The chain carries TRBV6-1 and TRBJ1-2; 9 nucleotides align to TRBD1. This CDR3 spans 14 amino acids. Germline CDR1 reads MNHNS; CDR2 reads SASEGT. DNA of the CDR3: TGTGCCAGCAGGGAAGGGGACAGGGTAAATGGCTACACCTTC. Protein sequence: CASREGDRVNGYTF.

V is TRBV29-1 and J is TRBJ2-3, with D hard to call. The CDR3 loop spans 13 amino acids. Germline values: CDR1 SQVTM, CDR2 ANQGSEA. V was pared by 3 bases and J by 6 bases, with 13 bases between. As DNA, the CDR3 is TGCAGCGTTGAGGGCCCCTTCCCCGATACGCAGTATTTT. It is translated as CSVEGPFPDTQYF.

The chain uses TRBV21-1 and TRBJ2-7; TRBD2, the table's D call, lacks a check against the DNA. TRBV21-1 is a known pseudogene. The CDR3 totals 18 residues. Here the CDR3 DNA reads TGTGCCAGCTTAAAGTGGCGCGGGAGGCCCAGGTCCACCTACGAGCAGTACTTC. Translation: CASLKWRGRPRSTYEQYF.

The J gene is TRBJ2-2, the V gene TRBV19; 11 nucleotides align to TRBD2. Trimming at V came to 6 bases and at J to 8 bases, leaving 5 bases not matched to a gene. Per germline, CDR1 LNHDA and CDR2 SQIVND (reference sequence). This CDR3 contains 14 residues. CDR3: CASRLAGASGELFF. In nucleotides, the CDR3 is TGTGCCAGTAGACTAGCGGGGGCCAGTGGGGAGCTGTTTTTT.

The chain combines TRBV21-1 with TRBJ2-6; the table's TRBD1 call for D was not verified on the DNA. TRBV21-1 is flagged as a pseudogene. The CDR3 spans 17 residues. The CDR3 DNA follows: TGTGCCAGCAGCACCGGGACAGCTCGCTCTGGGGCCAACGTCCTGACTTTC. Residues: CASSTGTARSGANVLTF.

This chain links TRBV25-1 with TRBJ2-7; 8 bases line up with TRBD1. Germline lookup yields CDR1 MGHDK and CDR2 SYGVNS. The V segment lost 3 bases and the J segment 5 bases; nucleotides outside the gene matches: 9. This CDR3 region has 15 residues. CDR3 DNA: TGTGCCAGCAGTGAGCAGGGGGCAGGGATCCACGAGCAGTACTTC. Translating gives CASSEQGAGIHEQYF.

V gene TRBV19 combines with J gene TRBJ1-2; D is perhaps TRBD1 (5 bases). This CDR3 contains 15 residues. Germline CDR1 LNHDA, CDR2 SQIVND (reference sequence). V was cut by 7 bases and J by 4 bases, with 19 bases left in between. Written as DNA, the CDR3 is TGTGCCAGTAACCCGACAGAAAGAGCATCCTATGGCTACACCTTC. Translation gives CASNPTERASYGYTF.

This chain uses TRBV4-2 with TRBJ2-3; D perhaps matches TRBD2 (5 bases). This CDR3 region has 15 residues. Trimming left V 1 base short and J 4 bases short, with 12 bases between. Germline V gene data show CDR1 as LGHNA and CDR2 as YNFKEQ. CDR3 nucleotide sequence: TGTGCCAGCAGCCAAGTAACTGGAGGCCCAGATACGCAGTATTTT. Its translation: CASSQVTGGPDTQYF.

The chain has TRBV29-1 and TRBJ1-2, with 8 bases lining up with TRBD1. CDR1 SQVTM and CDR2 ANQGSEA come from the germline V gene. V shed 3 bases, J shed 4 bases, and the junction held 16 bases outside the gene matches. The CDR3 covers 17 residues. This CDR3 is CSVEGGGGRGPIYGYTF. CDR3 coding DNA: TGCAGCGTTGAGGGGGGGGGAGGCAGGGGGCCAATCTATGGCTACACCTTC.

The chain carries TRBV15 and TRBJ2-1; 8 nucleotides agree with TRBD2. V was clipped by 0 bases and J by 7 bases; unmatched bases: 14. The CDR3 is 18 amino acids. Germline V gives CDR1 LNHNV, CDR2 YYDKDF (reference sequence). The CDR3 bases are TGTGCCACCAGCAGAGATGGTATATACGCGGGAGGTGGAAATGAGCAGTTCTTC. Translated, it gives CATSRDGIYAGGGNEQFF.

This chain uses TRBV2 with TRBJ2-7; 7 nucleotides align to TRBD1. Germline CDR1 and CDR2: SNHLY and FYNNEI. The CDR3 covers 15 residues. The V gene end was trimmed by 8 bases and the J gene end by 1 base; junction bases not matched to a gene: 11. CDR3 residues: CASGATGESSYEQYF. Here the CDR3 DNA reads TGTGCCAGCGGAGCCACAGGGGAGAGTTCCTACGAGCAGTACTTC.

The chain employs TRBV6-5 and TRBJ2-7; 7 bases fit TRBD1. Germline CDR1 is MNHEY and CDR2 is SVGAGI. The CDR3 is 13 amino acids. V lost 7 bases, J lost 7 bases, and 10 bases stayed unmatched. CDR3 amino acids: CASTSAGTAEQYF. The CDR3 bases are TGTGCCAGCACCTCTGCCGGGACAGCAGAGCAGTACTTC.

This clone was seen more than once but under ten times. CDR3: CASSEAVGGRRNQPQHF. In DNA form, the CDR3 reads TGTGCCAGCAGTGAAGCCGTCGGAGGGAGACGCAATCAGCCCCAGCATTTT. This sequence joins TRBV6-1 and TRBJ1-5; D is uncertain. Germline V CDR1 and CDR2: MNHNS, SASEGT. The V and J ends lost 0 bases and 2 bases respectively, with 14 bases between them. The CDR3 is made up of 17 amino acids.

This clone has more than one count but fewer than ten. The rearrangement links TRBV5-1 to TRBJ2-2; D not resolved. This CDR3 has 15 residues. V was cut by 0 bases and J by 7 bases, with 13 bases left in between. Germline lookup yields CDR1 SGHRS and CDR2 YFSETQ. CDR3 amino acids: CASSLAGIPDGELFF. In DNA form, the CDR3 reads TGCGCCAGCAGCTTGGCCGGTATCCCCGACGGGGAGCTGTTTTTT.

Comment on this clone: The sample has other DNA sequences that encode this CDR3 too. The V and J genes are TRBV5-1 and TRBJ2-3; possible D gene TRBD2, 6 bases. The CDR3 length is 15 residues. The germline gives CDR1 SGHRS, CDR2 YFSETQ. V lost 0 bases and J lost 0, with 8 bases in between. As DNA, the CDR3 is TGCGCCAGCAGCTTGGGGCTAGCGAGCACAGATACGCAGTATTTT. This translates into CASSLGLASTDTQYF.

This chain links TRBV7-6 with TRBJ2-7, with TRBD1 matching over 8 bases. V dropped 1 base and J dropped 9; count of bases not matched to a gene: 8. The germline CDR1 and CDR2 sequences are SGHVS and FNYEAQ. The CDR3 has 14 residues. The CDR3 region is CASSLDWTGSGQYF. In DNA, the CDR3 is TGTGCCAGCAGCTTAGACTGGACAGGGTCCGGGCAGTACTTC.

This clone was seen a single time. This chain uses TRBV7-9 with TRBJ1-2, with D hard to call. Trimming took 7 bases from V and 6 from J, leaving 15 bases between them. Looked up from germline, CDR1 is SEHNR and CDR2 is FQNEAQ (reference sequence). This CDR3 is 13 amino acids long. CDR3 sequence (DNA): TGTGCCAGCACCCCTGGAGGGTCGGATGGCTACACCTTC. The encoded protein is CASTPGGSDGYTF.

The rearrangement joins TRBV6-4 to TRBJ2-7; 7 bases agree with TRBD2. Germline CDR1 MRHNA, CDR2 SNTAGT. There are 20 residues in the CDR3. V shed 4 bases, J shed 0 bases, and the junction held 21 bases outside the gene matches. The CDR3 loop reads CASSVKRDGCPHWSSYEQYF. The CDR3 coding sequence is TGTGCCAGCAGTGTGAAGCGGGATGGGTGTCCGCACTGGAGCTCCTACGAGCAGTACTTC.

In DNA, the CDR3 is TGTGCCAGTAGCTTGGGACTCAACACCGGGGAGCTGTTTTTT. Translation gives CASSLGLNTGELFF. The chain couples TRBV19 to TRBJ2-2; weak D call: TRBD2 (6 bases). The germline CDR1 and CDR2 sequences are LNHDA and SQIVND (reference sequence). With 6 bases removed from V and 2 bases from J, the gap between germline ends came to 10 bases. The CDR3 totals 14 residues.